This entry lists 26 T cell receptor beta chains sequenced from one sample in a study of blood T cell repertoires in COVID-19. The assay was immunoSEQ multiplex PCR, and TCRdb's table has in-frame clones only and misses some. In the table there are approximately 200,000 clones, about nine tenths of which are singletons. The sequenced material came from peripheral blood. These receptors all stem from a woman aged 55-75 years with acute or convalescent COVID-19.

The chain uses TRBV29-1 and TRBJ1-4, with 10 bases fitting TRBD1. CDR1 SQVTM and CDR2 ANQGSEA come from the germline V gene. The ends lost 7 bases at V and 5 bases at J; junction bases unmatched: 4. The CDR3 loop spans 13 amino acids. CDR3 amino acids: CSARTGGNEKLFF. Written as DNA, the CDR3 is TGCAGCGCCCGGACAGGGGGGAATGAAAAACTGTTTTTT.

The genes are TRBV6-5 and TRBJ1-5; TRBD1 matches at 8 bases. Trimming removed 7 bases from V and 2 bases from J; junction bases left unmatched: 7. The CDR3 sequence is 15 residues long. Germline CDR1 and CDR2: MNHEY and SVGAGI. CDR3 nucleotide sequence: TGTGCCAGCATGACCCCAGGGGGCGGCAATCAGCCCCAGCATTTT. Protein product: CASMTPGGGNQPQHF.

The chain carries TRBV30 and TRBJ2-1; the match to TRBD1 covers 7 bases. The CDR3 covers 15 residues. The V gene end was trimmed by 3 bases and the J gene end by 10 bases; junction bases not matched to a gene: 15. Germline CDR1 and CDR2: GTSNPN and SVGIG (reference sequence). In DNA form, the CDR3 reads TGTGCCTGGAGGGTCAGGGGGATGGCGTCACGGGAGCAGTTCTTC. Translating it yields CAWRVRGMASREQFF.

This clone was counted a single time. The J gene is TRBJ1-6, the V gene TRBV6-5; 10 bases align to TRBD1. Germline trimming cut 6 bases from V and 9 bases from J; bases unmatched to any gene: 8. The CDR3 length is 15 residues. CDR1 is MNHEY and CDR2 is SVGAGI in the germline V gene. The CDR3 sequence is CASRDGTGVSSPLHF. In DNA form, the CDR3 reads TGTGCCAGCAGAGACGGGACAGGGGTGAGTTCACCCCTCCACTTT.

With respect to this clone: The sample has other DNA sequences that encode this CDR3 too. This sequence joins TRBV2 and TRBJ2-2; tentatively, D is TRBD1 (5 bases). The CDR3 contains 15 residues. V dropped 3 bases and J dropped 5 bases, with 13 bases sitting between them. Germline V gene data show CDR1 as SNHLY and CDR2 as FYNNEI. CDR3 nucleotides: TGTGCCAGCAGTGAGCAGGGTCTTGGTACCGGGGAGCTGTTTTTT. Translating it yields CASSEQGLGTGELFF.

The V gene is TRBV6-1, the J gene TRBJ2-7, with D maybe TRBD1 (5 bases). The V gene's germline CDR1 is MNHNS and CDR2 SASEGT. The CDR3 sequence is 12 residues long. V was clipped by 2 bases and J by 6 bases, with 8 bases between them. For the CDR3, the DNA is TGTGCCAGCAGTGAAAGAGACAGCGAGCAGTACTTC. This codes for CASSERDSEQYF.

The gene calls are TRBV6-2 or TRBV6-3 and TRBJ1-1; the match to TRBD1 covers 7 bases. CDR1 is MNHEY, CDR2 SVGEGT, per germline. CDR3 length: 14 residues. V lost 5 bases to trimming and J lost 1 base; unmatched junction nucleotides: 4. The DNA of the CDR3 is TGTGCCAGCAGTCCGACAGGGAGGAACACTGAAGCTTTCTTT. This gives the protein CASSPTGRNTEAFF.

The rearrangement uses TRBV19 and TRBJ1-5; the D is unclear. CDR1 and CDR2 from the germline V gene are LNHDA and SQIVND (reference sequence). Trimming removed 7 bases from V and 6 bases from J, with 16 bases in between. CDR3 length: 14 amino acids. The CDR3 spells CASTPRGEGQPQHF. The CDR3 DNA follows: TGTGCCAGTACACCGCGGGGAGAGGGTCAGCCCCAGCATTTT.

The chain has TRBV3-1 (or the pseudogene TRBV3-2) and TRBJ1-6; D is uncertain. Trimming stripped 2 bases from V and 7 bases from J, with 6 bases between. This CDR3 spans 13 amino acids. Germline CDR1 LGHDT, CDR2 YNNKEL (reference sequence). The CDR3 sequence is CASSQIRNSPLHF. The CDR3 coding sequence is TGTGCCAGCAGCCAAATTAGAAATTCACCCCTCCACTTT.

Here the CDR3 reads CASSVDSNYGYTF. The DNA for the CDR3 is TGTGCCAGCAGCGTGGACTCTAACTATGGCTACACCTTC. The chain employs TRBV9 and TRBJ1-2; D is ambiguous. V gave up 2 bases and J gave up 0 bases, with 5 bases separating them. CDR1 is SGDLS and CDR2 is YYNGEE in the germline V gene. The CDR3 is made up of 13 amino acids.

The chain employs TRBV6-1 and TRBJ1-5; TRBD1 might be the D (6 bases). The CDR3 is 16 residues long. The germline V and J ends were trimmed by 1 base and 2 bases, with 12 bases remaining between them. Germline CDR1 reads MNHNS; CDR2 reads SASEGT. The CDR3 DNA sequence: TGTGCCAGCAGTGAAGGGGGGGGCGCGGGCAATCAGCCCCAGCATTTT. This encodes CASSEGGGAGNQPQHF.

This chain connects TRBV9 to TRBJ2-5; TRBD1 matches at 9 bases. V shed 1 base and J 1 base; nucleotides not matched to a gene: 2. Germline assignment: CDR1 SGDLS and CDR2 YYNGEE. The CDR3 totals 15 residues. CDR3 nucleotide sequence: TGTGCCAGCAGCGTAAAGACAGGGGGCCAAGAGACCCAGTACTTC. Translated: CASSVKTGGQETQYF.

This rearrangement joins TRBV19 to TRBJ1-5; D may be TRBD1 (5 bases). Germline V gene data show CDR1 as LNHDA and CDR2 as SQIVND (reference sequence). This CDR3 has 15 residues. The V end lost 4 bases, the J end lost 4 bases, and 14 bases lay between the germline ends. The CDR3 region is CASSSGREGNQPQHF. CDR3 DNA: TGTGCCAGTAGTAGCGGCAGGGAAGGGAATCAGCCCCAGCATTTT.

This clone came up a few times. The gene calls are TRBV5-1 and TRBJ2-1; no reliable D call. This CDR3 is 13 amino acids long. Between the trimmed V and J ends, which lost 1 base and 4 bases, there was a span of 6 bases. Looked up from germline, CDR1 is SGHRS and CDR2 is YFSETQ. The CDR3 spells CASSLPEYNEQFF. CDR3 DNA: TGCGCCAGCAGCTTGCCGGAGTACAATGAGCAGTTCTTC. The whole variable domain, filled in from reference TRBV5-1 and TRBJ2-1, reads KAGVTQTPRYLIKTRGQQVTLSCSPISGHRSVSWYQQTPGQGLQFLFEYFSETQRNKGNFPGRFSGRQFSNSRSEMNVSTLELGDSALYLCASSLPEYNEQFFGPGTRLTVL.

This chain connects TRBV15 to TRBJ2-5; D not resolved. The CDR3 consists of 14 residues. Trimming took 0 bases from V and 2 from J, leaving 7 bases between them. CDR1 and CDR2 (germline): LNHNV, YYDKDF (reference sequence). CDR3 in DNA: TGTGCCACCAGCAGAGATTTTCCTCAAGAGACCCAGTACTTC. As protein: CATSRDFPQETQYF.

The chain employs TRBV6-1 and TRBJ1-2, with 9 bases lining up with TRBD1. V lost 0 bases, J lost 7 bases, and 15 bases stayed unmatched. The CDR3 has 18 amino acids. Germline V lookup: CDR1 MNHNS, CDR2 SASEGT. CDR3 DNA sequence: TGTGCCAGCAGTGAAGCGGGGAATTTTTGGGACAGGGTATTTGGCTACACCTTC. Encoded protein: CASSEAGNFWDRVFGYTF.

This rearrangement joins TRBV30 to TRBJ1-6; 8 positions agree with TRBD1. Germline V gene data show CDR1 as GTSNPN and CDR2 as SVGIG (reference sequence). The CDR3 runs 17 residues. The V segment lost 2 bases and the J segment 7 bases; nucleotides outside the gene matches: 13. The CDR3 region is CAWSPRPLGQGNSPLHF. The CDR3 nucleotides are TGTGCCTGGAGTCCCCGCCCCCTAGGACAGGGAAATTCACCCCTCCACTTT.

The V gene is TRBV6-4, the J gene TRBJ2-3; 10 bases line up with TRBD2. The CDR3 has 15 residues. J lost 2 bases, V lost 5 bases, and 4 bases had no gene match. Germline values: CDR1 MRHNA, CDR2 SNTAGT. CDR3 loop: CASSLAGALTDTQYF. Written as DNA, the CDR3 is TGTGCCAGCAGTCTAGCGGGAGCCCTCACAGATACGCAGTATTTT.

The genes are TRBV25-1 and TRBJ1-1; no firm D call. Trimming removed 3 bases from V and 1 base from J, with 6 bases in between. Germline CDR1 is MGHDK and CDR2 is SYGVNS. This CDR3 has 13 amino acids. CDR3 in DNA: TGTGCCAGCAGTGATCCGGGGAACACTGAAGCTTTCTTT. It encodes CASSDPGNTEAFF.

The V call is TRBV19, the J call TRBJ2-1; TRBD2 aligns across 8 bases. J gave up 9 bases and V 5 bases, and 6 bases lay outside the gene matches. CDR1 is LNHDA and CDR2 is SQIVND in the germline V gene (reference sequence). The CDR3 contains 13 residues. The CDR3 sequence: CASSGGLAAEQFF. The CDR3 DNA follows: TGTGCCAGTAGTGGCGGACTAGCTGCTGAGCAGTTCTTC.

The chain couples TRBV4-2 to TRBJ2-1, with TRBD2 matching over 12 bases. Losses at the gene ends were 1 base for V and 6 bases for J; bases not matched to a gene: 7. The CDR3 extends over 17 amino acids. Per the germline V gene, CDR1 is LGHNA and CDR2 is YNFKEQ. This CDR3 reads CASSQALAGGPGNEQFF. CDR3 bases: TGTGCCAGCAGCCAAGCCCTAGCGGGAGGGCCCGGCAATGAGCAGTTCTTC.

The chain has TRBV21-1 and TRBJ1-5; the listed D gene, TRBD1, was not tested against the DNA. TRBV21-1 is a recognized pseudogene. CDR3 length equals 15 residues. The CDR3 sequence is CASSKADRGHQPQHF. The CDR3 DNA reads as TGTGCCAGCAGCAAAGCCGACAGGGGGCATCAGCCCCAGCATTTT.

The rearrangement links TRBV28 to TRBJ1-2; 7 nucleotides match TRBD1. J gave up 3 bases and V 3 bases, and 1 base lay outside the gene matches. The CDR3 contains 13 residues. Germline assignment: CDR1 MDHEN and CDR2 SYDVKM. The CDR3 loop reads CASSFGTDYGYTF. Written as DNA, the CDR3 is TGTGCCAGCAGTTTCGGGACAGACTATGGCTACACCTTC.

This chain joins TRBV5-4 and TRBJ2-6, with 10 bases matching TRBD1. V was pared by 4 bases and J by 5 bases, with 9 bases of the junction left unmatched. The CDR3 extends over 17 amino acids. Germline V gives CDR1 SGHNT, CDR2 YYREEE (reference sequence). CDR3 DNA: TGTGCCAGCAGCCCCGGGACAGGGGCCGGTCGGGCCAACGTCCTGACTTTC. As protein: CASSPGTGAGRANVLTF.

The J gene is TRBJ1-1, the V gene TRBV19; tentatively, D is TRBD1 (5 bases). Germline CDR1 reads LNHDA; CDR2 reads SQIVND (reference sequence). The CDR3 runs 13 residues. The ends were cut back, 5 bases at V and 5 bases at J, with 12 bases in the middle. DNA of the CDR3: TGTGCCAGTAGTCTGACGACAGAAACTGAAGCTTTCTTT. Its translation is CASSLTTETEAFF.

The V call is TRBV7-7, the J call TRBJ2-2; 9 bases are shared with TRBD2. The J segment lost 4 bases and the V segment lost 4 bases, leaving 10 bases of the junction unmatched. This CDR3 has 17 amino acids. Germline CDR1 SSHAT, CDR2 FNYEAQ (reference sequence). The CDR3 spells CASSYARSGGFTGELFF. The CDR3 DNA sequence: TGTGCCAGCAGCTATGCCCGCAGCGGGGGGTTCACCGGGGAGCTGTTTTTT. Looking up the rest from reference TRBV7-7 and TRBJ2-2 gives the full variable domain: GAGVSQSPRYKVTKRGQDVTLRCDPISSHATLYWYQQALGQGPEFLTYFNYEAQPDKSGLPSDRFSAERPEGSISTLTIQRTEQRDSAMYRCASSYARSGGFTGELFFGEGSRLTVL.